This T cell receptor (beta chain) was identified in a study of quantifying T cell responses using KT2 cells. Overall study: RNA was reverse transcribed with TCR alpha and beta constant-region primers. Regarding the study as a whole: KT2 sequence counts showed saturation when very many KT2 cells were spiked in.

Fixed numbers of PBMC received varying amounts of KT2 cells. This clonotype is classed as large (0.1 to 1%). Its antigen is unidentified. The cDNA 3' end received a ligated oligonucleotide with a UMI. The first PCR ran roughly 4 cycles with an equimolar RC1.1 and RC1.2 beta primer mix. Using its own MiXCR run on the UMI-ligation and nested PCR reads, TCRdb lists one record per CDR3 protein. The data hold roughly 51,000 distinct CDR3 sequences, with roughly 12% observed a single time. Germline CDR1 reads LGHNA; CDR2 reads YSLEER. V lost 3 bases, J lost 3 bases, and 9 bases lay in between. This CDR3 is built from 15 residues.

The chain combines TRBV4-3 with TRBJ1-6, with a tentative D call TRBD1 (5 bases). Sequenced: PBMCs spiked with cells of the T cell clone KT2. The sequence was obtained from a human donor. CDR3 coding DNA: TGCGCCAGCAGCCAGGAGGGGATCTATAATTCACCCCTCCACTTT. Amino acid sequence: CASSQEGIYNSPLHF.